Listed below are T cell receptor beta chains from one sample, sequenced in a study of blood T cell repertoires in COVID-19. Data came from immunoSEQ multiplex PCR; TCRdb stores just in-frame clones and leaves some out. The table lists 120,000 to 150,000 clones, under 85% of them singletons. Sequencing was done on a sample of peripheral blood. The receptors were sampled from a woman of 80 years or more in a cohort sampled during active or convalescent COVID-19. Each CDR3 is given with its conserved first and last residue. The D gene is left open where the match is weak. A row's size may be missing; if present it is once, few, many or a size class.

v_call: TRBV5-1; clone_size: -; j_call: TRBJ1-1; d_call: -; cdr3_length: 13; cdr3_nt: TGCGCCAGCAGTCAGACAGCGAACACTGAAGCTTTCTTT; cdr3_aa: CASSQTANTEAFF
v_call: TRBV23-1; clone_size: once; j_call: TRBJ2-2; d_call: -; cdr3_length: 17; cdr3_nt: TGCGCCAGCAGTCAACCGGGACTTCAGTCGACCACCGGGGAGCTGTTTTTT; cdr3_aa: CASSQPGLQSTTGELFF
v_call: TRBV5-4; clone_size: -; j_call: TRBJ2-5; d_call: -; cdr3_length: 14; cdr3_nt: TGTGCCAGCAGCTTAACGAAGGGGCAAGAGACCCAGTACTTC; cdr3_aa: CASSLTKGQETQYF
v_call: TRBV27; clone_size: -; j_call: TRBJ1-5; d_call: TRBD1; cdr3_length: 16; cdr3_nt: TGTGCCAGCAGTCCGGGGACAGGGCATAGCAATCAGCCCCAGCATTTT; cdr3_aa: CASSPGTGHSNQPQHF
v_call: TRBV3-1/TRBV3-2; clone_size: once; j_call: TRBJ1-4; d_call: -; cdr3_length: 14; cdr3_nt: TGTGCCAGCAGCCCACAGGGAGATAATGAAAAACTGTTTTTT; cdr3_aa: CASSPQGDNEKLFF
v_call: TRBV4-2; clone_size: -; j_call: TRBJ1-2; d_call: -; cdr3_length: 14; cdr3_nt: TGTGCCAGCAGCCAGAGCAACAGGTTCTATGGCTACACCTTC; cdr3_aa: CASSQSNRFYGYTF
v_call: TRBV7-9; clone_size: -; j_call: TRBJ1-1; d_call: -; cdr3_length: 13; cdr3_nt: TGTGCCAGCAGCCGTGACGGGGTTACTGAAGCTTTCTTT; cdr3_aa: CASSRDGVTEAFF
v_call: TRBV29-1; clone_size: -; j_call: TRBJ1-1; d_call: TRBD1; cdr3_length: 11; cdr3_nt: TGCAGCTTTGACAGGGGTGCTGAAGCTTTCTTT; cdr3_aa: CSFDRGAEAFF
v_call: TRBV2; clone_size: few; j_call: TRBJ1-3; d_call: TRBD1; cdr3_length: 15; cdr3_nt: TGTGCCAGCAGTTGGGGACAGGGGGCTGGAAACACCATATATTTT; cdr3_aa: CASSWGQGAGNTIYF
v_call: TRBV28; clone_size: -; j_call: TRBJ2-2; d_call: TRBD2; cdr3_length: 17; cdr3_nt: TGTGCCAGCAGTTTATCCGTACTAGCGGGGAACACCGGGGAGCTGTTTTTT; cdr3_aa: CASSLSVLAGNTGELFF
v_call: TRBV15; clone_size: -; j_call: TRBJ2-7; d_call: TRBD2; cdr3_length: 16; cdr3_nt: TGTGCCACCAGCAGAGTGGAAGCGGGGGGGCCTGAAGAGCAGTACTTC; cdr3_aa: CATSRVEAGGPEEQYF
v_call: TRBV5-1; clone_size: -; j_call: TRBJ2-5; d_call: TRBD2; cdr3_length: 15; cdr3_nt: TGCGCCAGCAGCTTGGTTCTAGCGGGGCAAGAGACCCAGTACTTC; cdr3_aa: CASSLVLAGQETQYF
v_call: TRBV5-5; clone_size: -; j_call: TRBJ1-1; d_call: -; cdr3_length: 14; cdr3_nt: TGTGCCAGCAGCTTGGTGGGTAGGGGGTCTGAAGCTTTCTTT; cdr3_aa: CASSLVGRGSEAFF
v_call: TRBV2; clone_size: -; j_call: TRBJ2-5; d_call: TRBD2; cdr3_length: 13; cdr3_nt: TGTGCCAGCTCCGGGACTAGCTTTATGACCCAGTACTTC; cdr3_aa: CASSGTSFMTQYF
v_call: TRBV3-1/TRBV3-2; clone_size: -; j_call: TRBJ1-6; d_call: -; cdr3_length: 14; cdr3_nt: TGTGCCAGCAGCCTAGGCCAGGTTAATTCACCCCTCCACTTT; cdr3_aa: CASSLGQVNSPLHF
v_call: TRBV5-1; clone_size: -; j_call: TRBJ1-5; d_call: -; cdr3_length: 14; cdr3_nt: TGCGCCAGCAGCTTGGGACAGCCTAATCAGCCCCAGCATTTT; cdr3_aa: CASSLGQPNQPQHF
v_call: TRBV19; clone_size: once; j_call: TRBJ1-1; d_call: -; cdr3_length: 13; cdr3_nt: TGTGCCAGTAGTATACGGGGGACTACTGAAGCTTTCTTT; cdr3_aa: CASSIRGTTEAFF
v_call: TRBV28; clone_size: once; j_call: TRBJ1-5; d_call: TRBD1; cdr3_length: 13; cdr3_nt: TGTGCCAGCAGTATACAGGGGGGACAGCCCCAGCATTTT; cdr3_aa: CASSIQGGQPQHF
v_call: TRBV6-6; clone_size: -; j_call: TRBJ1-2; d_call: -; cdr3_length: 13; cdr3_nt: TGTGCCAGCAGTTACATGGCCGTGGATGGCTACACCTTC; cdr3_aa: CASSYMAVDGYTF
v_call: TRBV5-4; clone_size: once; j_call: TRBJ2-4; d_call: -; cdr3_length: 17; cdr3_nt: TGTGCCAGCAGCTTGGATTGGGGGGAATGGGGCAAAAACATTCAGTACTTC; cdr3_aa: CASSLDWGEWGKNIQYF
v_call: TRBV7-8; clone_size: -; j_call: TRBJ1-1; d_call: TRBD1; cdr3_length: 14; cdr3_nt: TGTGCCAGCAGCCGGGGACAGCTTTTTACTGAAGCTTTCTTT; cdr3_aa: CASSRGQLFTEAFF
v_call: TRBV30; clone_size: -; j_call: TRBJ1-2; d_call: TRBD1; cdr3_length: 13; cdr3_nt: TGTGCCTGGAGTTCGACAGGGGTTTATGGCTACACCTTC; cdr3_aa: CAWSSTGVYGYTF
v_call: TRBV11-3; clone_size: -; j_call: TRBJ2-3; d_call: -; cdr3_length: 14; cdr3_nt: TGTGCCAGCAGCTTAGATCCGGGGGTAGATACGCAGTATTTT; cdr3_aa: CASSLDPGVDTQYF
v_call: TRBV19; clone_size: -; j_call: TRBJ1-4; d_call: TRBD1; cdr3_length: 15; cdr3_nt: TGTGCCAGTAGTCCAGGGACAGGGGTTGGTGTAAAACTGTTTTTT; cdr3_aa: CASSPGTGVGVKLFF
v_call: TRBV6-2/TRBV6-3; clone_size: -; j_call: TRBJ2-4; d_call: TRBD2; cdr3_length: 17; cdr3_nt: TGTGCCAGCAGTTACTACGGAGCGGGGGGAGCCAAAAACATTCAGTACTTC; cdr3_aa: CASSYYGAGGAKNIQYF
v_call: TRBV20-1; clone_size: -; j_call: TRBJ2-5; d_call: -; cdr3_length: 10; cdr3_nt: TGCAGTGTCCCCCTAGAGACCCAGTACTTC; cdr3_aa: CSVPLETQYF
v_call: TRBV19; clone_size: -; j_call: TRBJ1-2; d_call: -; cdr3_length: 14; cdr3_nt: TGTGCCAGTAGTATACCAAGAGGGGGATATGGCTACACCTTC; cdr3_aa: CASSIPRGGYGYTF
v_call: TRBV19; clone_size: -; j_call: TRBJ2-3; d_call: TRBD1; cdr3_length: 13; cdr3_nt: TGTGCCAGCGGCGGACAGGGGGCAGATACGCAGTATTTT; cdr3_aa: CASGGQGADTQYF
v_call: TRBV5-1; clone_size: -; j_call: TRBJ2-5; d_call: -; cdr3_length: 15; cdr3_nt: TGCGCCAGCAGCTTGGATCAGGGTTGGCAAGAGACCCAGTACTTC; cdr3_aa: CASSLDQGWQETQYF